The sample holds a few counts of the clone carrying this T cell receptor beta chain. What it binds is unknown. TCR beta CDR3 was sequenced at survey depth on immunoSEQ. TCRdb's table, derived via immunoSEQ multiplex PCR, lists solely in-frame clones and lacks some. The table shows about 2,600 clones, with less than 70% occurring only once. These data are taken from a study of CD8 T cell repertoires and HIV-1 epitope variants. This CDR3 comprises 14 residues. Trimming shortened V by 3 bases and J by 3 bases, and 12 bases separated the two germline ends. Germline CDR1 is SGHNT and CDR2 is YYREEE (reference sequence).

V gene TRBV5-4 combines with J gene TRBJ1-1, with D possibly being TRBD1 (5 bases). The sequence was collected from a male donor with HIV. The sequenced material came from cultured CD8+ T cells derived from PBMCs. The CDR3 loop is CASSWSTEDTEAFF. DNA of the CDR3: TGTGCCAGCAGCTGGTCGACAGAAGACACTGAAGCTTTCTTT.